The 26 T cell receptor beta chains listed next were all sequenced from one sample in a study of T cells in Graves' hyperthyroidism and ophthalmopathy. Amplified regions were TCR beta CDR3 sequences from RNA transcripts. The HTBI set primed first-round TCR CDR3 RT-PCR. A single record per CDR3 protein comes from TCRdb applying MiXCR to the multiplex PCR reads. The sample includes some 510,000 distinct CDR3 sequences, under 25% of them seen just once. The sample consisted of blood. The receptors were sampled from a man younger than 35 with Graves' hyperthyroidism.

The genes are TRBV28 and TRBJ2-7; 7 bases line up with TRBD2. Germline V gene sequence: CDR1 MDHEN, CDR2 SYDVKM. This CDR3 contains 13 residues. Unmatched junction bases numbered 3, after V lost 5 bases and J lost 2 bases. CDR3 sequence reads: CASSQRGPYEQYF. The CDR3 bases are TGTGCCAGCAGTCAGCGGGGTCCCTACGAGCAGTACTTC.

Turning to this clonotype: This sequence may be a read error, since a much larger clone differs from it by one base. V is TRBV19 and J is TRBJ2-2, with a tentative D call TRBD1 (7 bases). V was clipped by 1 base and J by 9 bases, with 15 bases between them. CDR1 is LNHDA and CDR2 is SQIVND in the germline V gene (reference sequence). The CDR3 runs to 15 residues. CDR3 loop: CASSIVQGRTWELFF. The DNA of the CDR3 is TGTGCCAGTAGTATAGTACAGGGGAGGACCTGGGAGCTGTTTTTT. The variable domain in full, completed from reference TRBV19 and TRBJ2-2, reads DGGITQSPKYLFRKEGQNVTLSCEQNLNHDAMYWYRQDPGQGLRLIYYSQIVNDFQKGDIAEGYSVSREKKESFPLTVTSAQKNPTAFYLCASSIVQGRTWELFFGEGSRLTVL.

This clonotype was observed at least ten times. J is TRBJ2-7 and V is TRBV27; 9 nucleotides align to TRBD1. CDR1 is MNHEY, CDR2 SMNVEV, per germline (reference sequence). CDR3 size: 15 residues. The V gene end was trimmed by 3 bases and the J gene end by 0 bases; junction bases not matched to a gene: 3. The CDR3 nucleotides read TGTGCCAGCAGTTTTGGACAGGGGAGCTCCTACGAGCAGTACTTC. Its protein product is CASSFGQGSSYEQYF.

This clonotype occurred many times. In DNA, the CDR3 is TGTGCCAGCAGTTTAGTGCGGCCAGCCTACGAGCAGTACTTC. Its protein is CASSLVRPAYEQYF. The genes are TRBV12-3 or TRBV12-4 and TRBJ2-7; D is undetermined. Trimming removed 1 base at V and 2 bases at J, with 9 bases between. The CDR3 runs to 14 residues.

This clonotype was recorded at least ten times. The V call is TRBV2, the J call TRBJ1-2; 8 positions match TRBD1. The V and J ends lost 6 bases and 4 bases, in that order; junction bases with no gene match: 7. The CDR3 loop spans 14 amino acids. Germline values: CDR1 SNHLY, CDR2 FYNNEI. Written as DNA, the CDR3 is TGTGCCAGCAGAGACAGGGGAGGCGGCTATGGCTACACCTTC. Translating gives CASRDRGGGYGYTF.

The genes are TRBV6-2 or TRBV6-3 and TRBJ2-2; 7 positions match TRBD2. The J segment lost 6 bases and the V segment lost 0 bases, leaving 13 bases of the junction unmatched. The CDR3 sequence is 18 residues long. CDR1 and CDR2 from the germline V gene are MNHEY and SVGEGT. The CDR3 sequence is CASSYSGLTSVEAGELFF. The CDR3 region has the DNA TGTGCCAGCAGTTACTCGGGCCTTACTAGCGTTGAGGCCGGGGAGCTGTTTTTT.

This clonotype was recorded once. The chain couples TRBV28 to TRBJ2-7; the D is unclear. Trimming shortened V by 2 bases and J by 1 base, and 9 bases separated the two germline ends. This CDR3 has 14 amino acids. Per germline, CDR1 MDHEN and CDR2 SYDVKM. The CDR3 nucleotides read TGTGCCAGCAGTTTAAAGGGCCCTTCCTACGAGCAGTACTTC. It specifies CASSLKGPSYEQYF.

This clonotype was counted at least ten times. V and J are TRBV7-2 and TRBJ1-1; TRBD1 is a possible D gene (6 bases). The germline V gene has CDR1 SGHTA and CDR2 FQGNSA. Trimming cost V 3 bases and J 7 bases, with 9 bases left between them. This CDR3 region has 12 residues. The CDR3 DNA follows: TGTGCCAGCAGCTTGGACAGCTTTGAAGCTTTCTTT. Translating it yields CASSLDSFEAFF.

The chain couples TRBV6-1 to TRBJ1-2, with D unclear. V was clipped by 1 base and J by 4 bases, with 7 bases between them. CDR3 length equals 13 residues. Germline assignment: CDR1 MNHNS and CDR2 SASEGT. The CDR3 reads CASSEVKTYGYTF. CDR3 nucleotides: TGTGCCAGCAGTGAAGTAAAGACCTATGGCTACACCTTC.

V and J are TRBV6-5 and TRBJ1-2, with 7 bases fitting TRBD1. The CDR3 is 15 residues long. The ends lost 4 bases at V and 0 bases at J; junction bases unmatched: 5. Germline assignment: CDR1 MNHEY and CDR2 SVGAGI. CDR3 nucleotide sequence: TGTGCCAGCAGTTTTCTGGACAGGACTAACTATGGCTACACCTTC. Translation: CASSFLDRTNYGYTF.

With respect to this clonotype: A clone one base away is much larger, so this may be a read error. CDR3 residues: CAISEQGSGNTEACF. DNA for the CDR3: TGTGCCATCAGTGAACAGGGGTCCGGGAACACTGAAGCTTGCTTT. The V call is TRBV10-3, the J call TRBJ1-1; TRBD1 agrees at 7 bases. The CDR3 is 15 amino acids. Germline V lookup: CDR1 ENHRY, CDR2 SYGVKD.

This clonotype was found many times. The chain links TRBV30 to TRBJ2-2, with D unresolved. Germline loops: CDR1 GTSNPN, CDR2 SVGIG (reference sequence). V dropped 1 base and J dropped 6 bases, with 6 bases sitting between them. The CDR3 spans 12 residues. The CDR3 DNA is TGTGCCTGGAGTGGAGTTTCCGGGGAGCTGTTTTTT. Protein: CAWSGVSGELFF.

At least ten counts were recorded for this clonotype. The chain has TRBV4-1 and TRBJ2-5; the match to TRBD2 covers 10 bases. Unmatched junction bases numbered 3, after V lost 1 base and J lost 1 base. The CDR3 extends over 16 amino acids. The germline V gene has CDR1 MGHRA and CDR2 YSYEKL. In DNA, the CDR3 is TGCGCCAGCAGCCAAGTCACTAGCGGGACCCAAGAGACCCAGTACTTC. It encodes CASSQVTSGTQETQYF.

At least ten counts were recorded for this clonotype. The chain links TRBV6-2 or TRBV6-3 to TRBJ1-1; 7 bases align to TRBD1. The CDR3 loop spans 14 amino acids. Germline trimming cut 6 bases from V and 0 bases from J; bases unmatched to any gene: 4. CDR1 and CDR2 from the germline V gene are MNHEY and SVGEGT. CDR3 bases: TGTGCCAGCAGAAGACAGGGATTGAACACTGAAGCTTTCTTT. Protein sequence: CASRRQGLNTEAFF.

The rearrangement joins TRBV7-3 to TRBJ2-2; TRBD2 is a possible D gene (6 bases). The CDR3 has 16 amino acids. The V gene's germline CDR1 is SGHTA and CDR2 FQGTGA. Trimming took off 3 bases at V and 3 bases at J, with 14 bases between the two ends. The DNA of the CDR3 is TGTGCCAGCAGCTTCCGGCGGGGAGTCGACACCGGGGAGCTGTTTTTT. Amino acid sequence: CASSFRRGVDTGELFF.

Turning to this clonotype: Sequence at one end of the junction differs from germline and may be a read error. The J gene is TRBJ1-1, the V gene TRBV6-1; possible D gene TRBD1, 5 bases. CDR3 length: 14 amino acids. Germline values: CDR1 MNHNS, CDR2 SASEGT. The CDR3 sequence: CASSEDVPDTDAFF. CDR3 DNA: TGTGCCAGCAGTGAAGATGTACCGGACACTGATGCTTTCTTT.

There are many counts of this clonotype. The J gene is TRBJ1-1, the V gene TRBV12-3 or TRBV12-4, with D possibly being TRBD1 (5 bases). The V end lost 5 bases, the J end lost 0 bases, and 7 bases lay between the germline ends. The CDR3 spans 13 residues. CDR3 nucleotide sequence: TGTGCCAGCAGTCCACAGGTGAACACTGAAGCTTTCTTT. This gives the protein CASSPQVNTEAFF.

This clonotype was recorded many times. CDR3 bases: TGTGCCAGCTCACCACTCAGCAATCAGCCCCAGCATTTT. Protein sequence: CASSPLSNQPQHF. The chain uses TRBV18 and TRBJ1-5; D call uncertain. Trimming shortened V by 1 base and J by 1 base, and 2 bases separated the two germline ends. This CDR3 contains 13 residues. The germline gives CDR1 KGHSH, CDR2 LQKENI.

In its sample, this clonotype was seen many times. Here the CDR3 reads CASSPTPTYEQYF. The CDR3, as DNA: TGTGCCAGCAGCCCTACCCCCACCTACGAGCAGTACTTC. The V and J genes are TRBV27 and TRBJ2-7; D remains ambiguous. This CDR3 has 13 residues. Trimming took 6 bases from V and 2 from J, leaving 11 bases between them. The V gene's germline CDR1 is MNHEY and CDR2 SMNVEV (reference sequence).

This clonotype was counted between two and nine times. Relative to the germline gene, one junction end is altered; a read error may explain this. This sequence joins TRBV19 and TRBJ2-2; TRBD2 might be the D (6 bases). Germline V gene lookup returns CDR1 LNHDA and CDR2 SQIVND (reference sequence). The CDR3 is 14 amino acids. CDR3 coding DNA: TGTGCCAGTAGTATAGATCCCTACACCGGGGGGCTGTTTTTT. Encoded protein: CASSIDPYTGGLFF. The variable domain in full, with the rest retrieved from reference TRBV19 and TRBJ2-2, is DGGITQSPKYLFRKEGQNVTLSCEQNLNHDAMYWYRQDPGQGLRLIYYSQIVNDFQKGDIAEGYSVSREKKESFPLTVTSAQKNPTAFYLCASSIDPYTGGLFFGEGSRLTVL.

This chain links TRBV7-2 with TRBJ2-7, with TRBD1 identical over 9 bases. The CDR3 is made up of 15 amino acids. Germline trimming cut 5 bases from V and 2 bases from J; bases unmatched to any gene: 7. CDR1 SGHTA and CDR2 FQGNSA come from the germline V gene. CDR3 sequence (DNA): TGTGCCAGCAGCCCCCTCGGACAGGGGACCTACGAGCAGTACTTC. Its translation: CASSPLGQGTYEQYF.

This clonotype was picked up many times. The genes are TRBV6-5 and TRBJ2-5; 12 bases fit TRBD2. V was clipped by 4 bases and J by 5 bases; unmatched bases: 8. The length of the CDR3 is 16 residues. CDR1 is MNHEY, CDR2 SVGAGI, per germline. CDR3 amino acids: CASSFPSGGAYETQYF. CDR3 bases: TGTGCCAGCAGTTTCCCTAGCGGGGGGGCCTACGAGACCCAGTACTTC.

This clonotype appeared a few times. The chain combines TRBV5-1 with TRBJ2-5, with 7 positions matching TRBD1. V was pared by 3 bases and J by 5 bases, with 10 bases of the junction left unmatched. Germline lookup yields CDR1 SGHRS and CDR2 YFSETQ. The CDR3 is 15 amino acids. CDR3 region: CASSSRPARGETQYF. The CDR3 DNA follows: TGCGCCAGCAGCTCCCGACCTGCCAGGGGGGAGACCCAGTACTTC. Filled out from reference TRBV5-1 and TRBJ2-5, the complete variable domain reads KAGVTQTPRYLIKTRGQQVTLSCSPISGHRSVSWYQQTPGQGLQFLFEYFSETQRNKGNFPGRFSGRQFSNSRSEMNVSTLELGDSALYLCASSSRPARGETQYFGPGTRLLVL.

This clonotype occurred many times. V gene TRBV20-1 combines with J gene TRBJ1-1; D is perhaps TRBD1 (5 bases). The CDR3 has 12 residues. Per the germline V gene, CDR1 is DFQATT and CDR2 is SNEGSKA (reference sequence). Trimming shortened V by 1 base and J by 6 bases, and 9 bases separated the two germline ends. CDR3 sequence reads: CSARAGGAEAFF. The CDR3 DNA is TGCAGTGCTAGAGCCGGGGGGGCTGAAGCTTTCTTT.

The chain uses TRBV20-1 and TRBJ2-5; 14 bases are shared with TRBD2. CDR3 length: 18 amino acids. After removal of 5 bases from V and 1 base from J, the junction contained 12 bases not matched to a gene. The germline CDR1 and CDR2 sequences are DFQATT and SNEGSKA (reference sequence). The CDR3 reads CSASGTSGSRGPQETQYF. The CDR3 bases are TGCAGTGCTTCTGGGACTAGCGGGAGTAGGGGTCCCCAAGAGACCCAGTACTTC.

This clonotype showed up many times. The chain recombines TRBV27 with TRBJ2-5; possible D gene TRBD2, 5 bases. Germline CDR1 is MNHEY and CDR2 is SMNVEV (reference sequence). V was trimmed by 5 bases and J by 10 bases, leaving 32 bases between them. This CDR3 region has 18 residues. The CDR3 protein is CASSPQPRDYTAQHDQYF. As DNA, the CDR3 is TGTGCCAGCAGTCCCCAACCACGAGACTACACAGCACAACACGACCAGTACTTC.